This T cell receptor beta chain originates from a study of tumor-infiltrating lymphocytes in localized non-small cell lung cancer. Notes on the study in general: Compared with uninvolved lung, tumors showed higher T cell infiltration by TCRbeta sequencing.

Produced via immunoSEQ multiplex PCR; TCRdb's table is partial and in-frame only. The top ten clones hold around an eighth of a sample with 8,000 to 9,500 clones, 60% to 80% of them seen once. In the case of this clone: Antigen: not known.

With V trimmed by 1 base and J by 8 bases, 7 bases remained unmatched. The CDR3 covers 16 residues. Germline CDR1 is LNHDA and CDR2 is SQIVND (reference sequence). V gene TRBV19 combines with J gene TRBJ2-4, with 11 bases that match TRBD2. This sequence originates from a human donor with non-small cell lung cancer. The sequenced sample consisted of uninvolved lung tissue not adjacent to the tumor. For the CDR3, the DNA is TGTGCCAGTAGTATAGGGGTAGCGGGAGGGCAGGACATTCAGTACTTC. Protein product: CASSIGVAGGQDIQYF.